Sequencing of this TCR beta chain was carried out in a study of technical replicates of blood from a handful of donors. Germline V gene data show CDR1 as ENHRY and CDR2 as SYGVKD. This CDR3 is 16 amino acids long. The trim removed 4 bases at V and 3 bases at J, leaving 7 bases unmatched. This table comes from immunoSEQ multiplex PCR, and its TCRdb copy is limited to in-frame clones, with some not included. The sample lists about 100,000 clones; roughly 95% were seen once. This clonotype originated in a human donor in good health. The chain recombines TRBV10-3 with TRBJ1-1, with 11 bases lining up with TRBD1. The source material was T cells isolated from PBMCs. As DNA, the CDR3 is TGTGCCATCAGTGGCCCGGACAGGGGGCTGGACACTGAAGCTTTCTTT. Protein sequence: CAISGPDRGLDTEAFF.